This T cell receptor (beta chain) was sequenced in a study of blood T cells in healthy people across ages. This clonotype was found a few times. Its antigen is as yet unknown. The CDR3 covers 15 residues. V lost 3 bases to trimming and J lost 9 bases; unmatched junction nucleotides: 8. Germline loops: CDR1 SGHRS, CDR2 YFSETQ. Study-wide results and caveats: Across samples, TCR beta diversity tracked strongly with naive T cell percentage.

Sample-barcoded 5' priming and a J-beta primer mix drove a second PCR of about 6 to 12 cycles. TCRdb reprocessed the 5' RACE reads via MiXCR and lists one record per CDR3 protein. This sample has some 1.4 million distinct CDR3 sequences, with 42% found just once. The chain recombines TRBV5-1 with TRBJ2-1, with 11 positions matching TRBD2. This sequence originates from a young woman in good health. Sequencing used blood. The CDR3 spells CASSSGLAATLEQFF. In nucleotides, the CDR3 is TGCGCCAGCAGCTCGGGACTAGCGGCTACCCTTGAGCAGTTCTTC.